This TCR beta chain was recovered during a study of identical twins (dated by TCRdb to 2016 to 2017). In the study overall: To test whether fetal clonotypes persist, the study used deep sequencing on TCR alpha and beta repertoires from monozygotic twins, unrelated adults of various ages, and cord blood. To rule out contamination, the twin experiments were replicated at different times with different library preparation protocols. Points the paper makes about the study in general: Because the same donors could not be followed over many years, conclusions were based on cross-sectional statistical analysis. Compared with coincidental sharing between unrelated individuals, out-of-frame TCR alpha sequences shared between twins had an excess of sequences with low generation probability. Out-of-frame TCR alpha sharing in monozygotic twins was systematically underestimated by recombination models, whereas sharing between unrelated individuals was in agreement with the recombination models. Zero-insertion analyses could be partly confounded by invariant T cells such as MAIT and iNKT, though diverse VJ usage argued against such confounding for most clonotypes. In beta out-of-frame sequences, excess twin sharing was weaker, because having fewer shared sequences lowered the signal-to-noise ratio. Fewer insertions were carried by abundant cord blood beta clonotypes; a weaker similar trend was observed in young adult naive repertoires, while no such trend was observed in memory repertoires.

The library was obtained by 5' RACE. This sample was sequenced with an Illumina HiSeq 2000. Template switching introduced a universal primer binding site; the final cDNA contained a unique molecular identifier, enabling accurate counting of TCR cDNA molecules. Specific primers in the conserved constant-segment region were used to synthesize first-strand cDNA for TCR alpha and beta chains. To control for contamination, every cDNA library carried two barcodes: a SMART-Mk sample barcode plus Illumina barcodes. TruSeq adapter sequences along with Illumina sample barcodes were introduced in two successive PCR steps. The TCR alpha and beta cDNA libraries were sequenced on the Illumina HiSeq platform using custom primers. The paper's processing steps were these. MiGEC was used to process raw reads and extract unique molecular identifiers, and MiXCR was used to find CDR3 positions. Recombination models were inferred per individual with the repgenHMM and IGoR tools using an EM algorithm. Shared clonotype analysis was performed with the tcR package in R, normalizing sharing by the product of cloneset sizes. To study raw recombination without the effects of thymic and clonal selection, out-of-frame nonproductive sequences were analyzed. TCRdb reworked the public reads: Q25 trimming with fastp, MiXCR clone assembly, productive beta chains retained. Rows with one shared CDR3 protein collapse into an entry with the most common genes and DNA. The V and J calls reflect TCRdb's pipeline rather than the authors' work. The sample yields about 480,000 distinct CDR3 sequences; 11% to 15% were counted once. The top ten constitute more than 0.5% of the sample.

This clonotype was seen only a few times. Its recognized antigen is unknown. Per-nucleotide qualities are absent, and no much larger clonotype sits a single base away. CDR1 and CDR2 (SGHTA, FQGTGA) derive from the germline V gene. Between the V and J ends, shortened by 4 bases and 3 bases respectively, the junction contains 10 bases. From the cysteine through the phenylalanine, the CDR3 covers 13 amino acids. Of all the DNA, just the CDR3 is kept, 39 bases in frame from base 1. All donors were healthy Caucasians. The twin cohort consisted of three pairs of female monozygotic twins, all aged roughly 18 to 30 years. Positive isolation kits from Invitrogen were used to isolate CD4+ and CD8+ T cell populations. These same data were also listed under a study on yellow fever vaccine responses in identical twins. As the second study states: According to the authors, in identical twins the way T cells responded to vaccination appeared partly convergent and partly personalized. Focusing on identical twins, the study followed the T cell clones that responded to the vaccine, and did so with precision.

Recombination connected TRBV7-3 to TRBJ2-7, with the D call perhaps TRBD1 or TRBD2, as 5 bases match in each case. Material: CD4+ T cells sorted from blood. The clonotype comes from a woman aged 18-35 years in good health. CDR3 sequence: CASSSGPGYEQYF. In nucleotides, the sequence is TGTGCCAGCAGCTCGGGACCTGGCTACGAGCAGTACTTC.